This section outlines one T cell receptor (beta chain) sequence together with its context. Which antigen it targets is not known. No quality values exist for individual bases; no much larger clone is one base distant. RNA was extracted with the RNeasy kit and about 0.5 to 1 ug was reverse transcribed using random hexamers. The immunoSEQ multiplex PCR assay, covering 54 Vbeta and 13 Jbeta segments, was used to amplify TCR beta CDR3 regions. PCR amplification bias was corrected by using a synthetic template baseline for primer optimization and computational correction. In the paper's pipeline: Reads were assigned to V, D and J genes according to IMGT and analyzed in immunoSEQ Analyzer, with only productive sequences retained. Clonality was calculated as one minus the Shannon entropy normalized by log2 of the number of productive unique sequences. For each patient and control, public and private clones were evaluated among the 100 most prevalent clones. Clones were defined as Susac-specific when absent from the healthy and MS cohorts, from over a thousand published viral clones and from other ImmuneACCESS disease sequences. The public reads were reprocessed in TCRdb via fastp at Q25 and MiXCR, keeping in-frame beta chains. Each entry is one CDR3 protein sequence, shown with its most common DNA and genes. These V and J calls are TCRdb output, not the study's own analysis. The sample profile shows about 160,000 distinct CDR3 sequences; about 92% of them were found once. 0.08% of the sample comes from the top ten.

These data are taken from a study of CD8 T cells in Susac syndrome (dated by TCRdb to about 2019). For context, the study as a whole: Repertoire sequencing was used to test whether CD8+ T cell activation and differentiation in Susac syndrome was antigen driven.

Overall study outcomes, separate from this receptor: The study acknowledged that relatively few individuals were included in the TCR sequencing and HLA analysis.

Peripheral blood CD8+ and CD4+ T cells from healthy donors, Susac syndrome patients and multiple sclerosis patients were profiled by high-throughput TCR beta sequencing. Healthy donors were included as age- and sex-matched controls. CD8+ TEMRA cells were enriched by FACS, while bulk CD8+ and CD4+ T cells were purified by magnetic negative isolation. Blood was collected in EDTA tubes and processed within 24 hours, with PBMCs isolated through density gradient centrifugation. PBMCs destined for TCR sequencing were cryopreserved in liquid nitrogen and later thawed in a 37 °C water bath. The sorted or isolated CD4+, CD8+ and CD8+ TEMRA cells reached a purity of at least 90%. Trimming removed 2 bases from V and 3 bases from J, leaving 9 bases between the germline ends. The germline V gene specifies MDHEN as CDR1 and SYDVKM as CDR2. From the cysteine up to the phenylalanine, the CDR3 has a length of 14 residues. The entry retains the CDR3 DNA only, 42 bases that are in frame from base 1.

The sample was CD4+ T cells from PBMCs. The chain uses TRBV28 and TRBJ2-3, with no confidently assigned D gene. This clonotype was obtained from a human donor in good health. CDR3 protein: CASSLLRDTDTQYF. DNA sequence: TGTGCCAGCAGTTTACTTAGGGATACAGATACGCAGTATTTT.